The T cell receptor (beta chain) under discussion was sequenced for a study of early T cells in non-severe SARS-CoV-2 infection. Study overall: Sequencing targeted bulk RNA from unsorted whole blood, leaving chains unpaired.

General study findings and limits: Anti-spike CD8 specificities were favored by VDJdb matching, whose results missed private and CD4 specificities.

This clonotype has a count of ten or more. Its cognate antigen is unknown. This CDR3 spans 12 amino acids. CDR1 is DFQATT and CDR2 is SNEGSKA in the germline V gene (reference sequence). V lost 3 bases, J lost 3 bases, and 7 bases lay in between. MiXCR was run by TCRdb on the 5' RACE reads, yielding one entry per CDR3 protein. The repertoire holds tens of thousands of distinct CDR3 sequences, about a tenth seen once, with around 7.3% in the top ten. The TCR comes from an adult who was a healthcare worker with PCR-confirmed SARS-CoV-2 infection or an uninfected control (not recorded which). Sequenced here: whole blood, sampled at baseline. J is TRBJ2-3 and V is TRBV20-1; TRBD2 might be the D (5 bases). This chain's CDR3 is CSASGGTDTQYF. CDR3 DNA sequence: TGCAGTGCTAGCGGAGGTACAGATACGCAGTATTTT.